This T cell receptor (beta chain) was retrieved from a study of shared T cell receptors in the human thymus. The CDR3 is 13 residues long. CDR1 MDHEN and CDR2 SYDVKM come from the germline V gene. J was trimmed by 3 bases and V by 7 bases; bases with no gene match: 5. This table comes from immunoSEQ multiplex PCR, and its TCRdb copy is limited to in-frame clones, with some not included. The profile shows 550,000 to 800,000 clones, over 75% of them singletons. The sample was also reused in another study, on human thymus T cells. That report adds: The thymus tissue came from resections taken during corrective heart surgery. Usage of V and J genes appeared biased in thymic and blood repertoires.

This TCR came from a girl in the first two years of life with a congenital heart defect. Sample: thymocytes. V and J are TRBV28 and TRBJ2-7, with 8 bases matching TRBD1. CDR3 nucleotides: TGTGCCAGCATGGACAGGGAGCGCTACGAGCAGTACTTC. It codes for CASMDRERYEQYF.